This TCR beta chain was found in a study of TIL therapy for anti-PD-1-resistant metastatic lung cancer. In the study overall: Tumors carried a median 1.5 non-synonymous mutations per megabase.

Germline CDR1 reads KGHDR; CDR2 reads SFDVKD. The CDR3 has 14 amino acids. V was shortened by 4 bases and J by 3 bases, with 8 bases between the two germline ends. Time point specified: pre-treatment sample, taken before nivolumab and TIL therapy. Sequencing used immunoSEQ v3. The data were produced by immunoSEQ multiplex PCR, yet TCRdb's version contains in-frame clones alone and is incomplete. The data contain about 46,000 clones, 86% of them singletons. This sample comprised blood, obtained at baseline. The receptor was derived from a person between 25 and 79 years old with non-small cell lung cancer. The genes are TRBV24-1 and TRBJ2-2; no firm D call. CDR3 protein: CATSDTSDTGELFF. The CDR3 region has the DNA TGTGCCACCAGTGACACGTCAGACACCGGGGAGCTGTTTTTT.